This record looks at one T cell receptor beta chain sequence and its context. What it binds is unknown. This sample stems from a study of early T cells in non-severe SARS-CoV-2 infection. Study-level points and caveats: The matching step, a VDJdb search, favored anti-spike CD8 responses and missed private and CD4 specificities.

The V and J ends lost 2 bases and 4 bases, in that order; junction bases with no gene match: 9. Germline CDR1 KGHDR, CDR2 SFDVKD. CDR3 length: 16 residues. Researchers attached unique molecular identifiers to individual cDNA molecules. A single record per CDR3 protein comes from TCRdb applying MiXCR to the 5' RACE reads. The sample carries approximately 70,000 distinct CDR3 sequences, 10% to 15% recorded once. The rearrangement joins TRBV24-1 to TRBJ2-5, with 7 positions matching TRBD2. Sequencing was performed on whole blood. The source of this sequence is an adult who was a healthcare worker with PCR-confirmed SARS-CoV-2 infection or an uninfected control (not recorded which). The CDR3 DNA is TGTGCCACCAGTGATTGGTCGGGAGGAGTGACAGAGACCCAGTACTTC. Its protein is CATSDWSGGVTETQYF.